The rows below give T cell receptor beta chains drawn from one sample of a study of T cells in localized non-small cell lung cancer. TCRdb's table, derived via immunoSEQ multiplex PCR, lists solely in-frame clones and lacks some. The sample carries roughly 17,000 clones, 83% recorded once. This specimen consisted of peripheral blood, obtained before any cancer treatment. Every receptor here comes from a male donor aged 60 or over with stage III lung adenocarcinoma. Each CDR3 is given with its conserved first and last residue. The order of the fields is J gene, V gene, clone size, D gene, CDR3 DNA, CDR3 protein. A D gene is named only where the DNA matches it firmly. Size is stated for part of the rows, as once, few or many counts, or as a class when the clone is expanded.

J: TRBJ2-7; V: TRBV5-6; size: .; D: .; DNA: TGCGCCAGCAGCCAAGATCCAGGACCCTACGAGCAGTACTTC; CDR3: CASSQDPGPYEQYF
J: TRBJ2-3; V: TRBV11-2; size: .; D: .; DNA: TGTGCCAGCAGCTTAAGCGGCATTAGCACAGATACGCAGTATTTT; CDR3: CASSLSGISTDTQYF
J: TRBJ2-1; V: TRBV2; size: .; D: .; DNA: TGTGCCAGCAGGGCGCTGGGGGCCTCCTACAATGAGCAGTTCTTC; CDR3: CASRALGASYNEQFF
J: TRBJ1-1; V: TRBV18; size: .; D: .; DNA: TGTGCCAGCTCACCAGCAGGGGAGACTGAAGCTTTCTTT; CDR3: CASSPAGETEAFF
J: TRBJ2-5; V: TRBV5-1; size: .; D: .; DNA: TGCGCCAGCAGCTTGGGGGCTAGCCGCGGGTACCAAGAGACCCAGTACTTC; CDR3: CASSLGASRGYQETQYF
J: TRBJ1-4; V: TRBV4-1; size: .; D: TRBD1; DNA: TGCGCCAGCAGCCAAGTACAGGGGCATCTTGAAAAACTGTTTTTT; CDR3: CASSQVQGHLEKLFF
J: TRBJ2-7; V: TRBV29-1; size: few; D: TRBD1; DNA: TGCAGCGTGGGGGGACAGGGCAACGAGCAGTACTTC; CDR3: CSVGGQGNEQYF
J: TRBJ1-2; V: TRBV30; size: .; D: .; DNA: TGTGCCTGGAGAATGCAGGGAGCTAACTATGGCTACACCTTC; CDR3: CAWRMQGANYGYTF
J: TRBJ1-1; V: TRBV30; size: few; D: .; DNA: TGTGCCTGGAGACGGGGGGTGAACACTGAAGCTTTCTTT; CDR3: CAWRRGVNTEAFF
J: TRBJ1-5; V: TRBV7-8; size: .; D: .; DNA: TGTGCCAGCAGCTTAGAGGGGAATAGCAATCAGCCCCAGCATTTT; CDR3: CASSLEGNSNQPQHF
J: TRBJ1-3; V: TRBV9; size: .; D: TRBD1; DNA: TGTGCCAGCAGCCCAATCCAGGGGGCGCGGGGAAACACCATATATTTT; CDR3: CASSPIQGARGNTIYF
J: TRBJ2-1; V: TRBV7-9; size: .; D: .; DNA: TGTGCCAGCAGCTTGGTGGGACTTGAGCAGTTCTTC; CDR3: CASSLVGLEQFF
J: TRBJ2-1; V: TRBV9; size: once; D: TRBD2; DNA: TGTGCCAGCAGCCCTGGGGCGGGGGGCGGCCATAATGAGCAGTTCTTC; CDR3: CASSPGAGGGHNEQFF
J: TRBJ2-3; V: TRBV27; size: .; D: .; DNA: TGTGCCAGCAGTTTATCGCTGGGAATTAGGACAGATACGCAGTATTTT; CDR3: CASSLSLGIRTDTQYF
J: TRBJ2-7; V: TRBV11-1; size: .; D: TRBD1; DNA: TGTGCCAGCAGCTTAGAGGACAGGGCGGCAGAGCAGTACTTC; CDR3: CASSLEDRAAEQYF
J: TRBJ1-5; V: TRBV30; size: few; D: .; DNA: TGTGCCTGGAGTGACGGGCTTGATCAGCCCCAGCATTTT; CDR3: CAWSDGLDQPQHF
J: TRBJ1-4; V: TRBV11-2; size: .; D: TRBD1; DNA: TGTGCCAGCAGCTTAGTTTCGGACAGGCCTGAAAAACTGTTTTTT; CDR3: CASSLVSDRPEKLFF
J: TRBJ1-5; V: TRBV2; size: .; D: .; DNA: TGTGCCAGCAGTGTCGGGCCTACGGAGCCCCAGCATTTT; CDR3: CASSVGPTEPQHF
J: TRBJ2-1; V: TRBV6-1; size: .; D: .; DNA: TGTGCCAGCAGTGAAGCGGATCAGGGCCGGGAGCAGTTCTTC; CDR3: CASSEADQGREQFF
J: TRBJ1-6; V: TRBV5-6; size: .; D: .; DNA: TGTGCCAGCAGCTTGGATGGGGGGCTGGGGAATTCACCCCTCCACTTT; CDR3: CASSLDGGLGNSPLHF
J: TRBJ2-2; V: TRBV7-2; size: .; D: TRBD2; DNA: TGTGCCAGCAGCTTCACCGGACTAGCGGGGGCCCGCAACACAGGGGAGCTGTTTTTT; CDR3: CASSFTGLAGARNTGELFF
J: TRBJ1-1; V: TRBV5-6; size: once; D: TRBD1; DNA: TGTGCCAGCAGCGGACAGGGTTGGACTGAAGCTTTCTTT; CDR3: CASSGQGWTEAFF
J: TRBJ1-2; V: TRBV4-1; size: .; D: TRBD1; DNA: TGCGCCAGCAGTCCGACAGGGGTCGGCAACTATGGCTACACCTTC; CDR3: CASSPTGVGNYGYTF
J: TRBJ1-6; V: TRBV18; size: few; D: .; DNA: TGTGCCAGCTCACCTGACAGGTCACCCCTCCACTTT; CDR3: CASSPDRSPLHF
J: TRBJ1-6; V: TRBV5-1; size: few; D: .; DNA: TGCGCCAGCCGCGGGGCGCTCTCAAATAATTCACCCCTCCACTTT; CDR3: CASRGALSNNSPLHF
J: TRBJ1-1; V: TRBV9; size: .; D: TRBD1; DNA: TGTGCCAGCAGCGGACAGGGGGATAACACTGAAGCTTTCTTT; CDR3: CASSGQGDNTEAFF
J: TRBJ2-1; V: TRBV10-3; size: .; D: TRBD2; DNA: TGTGCCAGCTTCCGGGACCCGGGGGGTAATGAGCAGTTCTTC; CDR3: CASFRDPGGNEQFF
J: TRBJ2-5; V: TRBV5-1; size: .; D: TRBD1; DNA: TGCGCCAGCAGCGTTGGAGACAGGGAAGAGACCCAGTACTTC; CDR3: CASSVGDREETQYF
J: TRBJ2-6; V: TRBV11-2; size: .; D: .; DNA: TGTGCCAGCAGCCCAGGGGTCTGGGCTGGGGCCAACGTCCTGACTTTC; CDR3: CASSPGVWAGANVLTF
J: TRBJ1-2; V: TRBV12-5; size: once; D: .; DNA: TGTGCTAGTGGTTTTGATGGCTATGGCTACACCTTC; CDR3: CASGFDGYGYTF
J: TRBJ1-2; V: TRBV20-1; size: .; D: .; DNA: TGCAGTGCTCCGGGAAACTATGGCTACACCTTC; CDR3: CSAPGNYGYTF
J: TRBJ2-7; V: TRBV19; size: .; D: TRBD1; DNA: TGTGCCAGTAGTATTGGTAGGACAGGGCCCTCCGAGCAGTACTTC; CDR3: CASSIGRTGPSEQYF
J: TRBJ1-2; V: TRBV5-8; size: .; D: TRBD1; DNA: TGTGCCAGCAGCTTGGACAGGGGGCTTAGGGGCTACACCTTC; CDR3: CASSLDRGLRGYTF
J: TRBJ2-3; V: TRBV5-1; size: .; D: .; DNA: TGCGCCAGCAGCTTGGGACAGGACTCTAGCACAGATACGCAGTATTTT; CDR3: CASSLGQDSSTDTQYF
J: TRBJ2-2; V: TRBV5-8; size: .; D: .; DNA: TGTGCCGGCAGGGTTGGGGGGACCGCAGACACCGGGGAGCTGTTTTTT; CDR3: CAGRVGGTADTGELFF
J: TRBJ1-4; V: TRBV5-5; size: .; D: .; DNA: TGTGCCAGCAGCACAATGAGAGTTACAGAAAAACTGTTTTTT; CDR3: CASSTMRVTEKLFF
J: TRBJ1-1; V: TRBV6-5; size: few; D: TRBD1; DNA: TGTGCCAGCAGTTACTCGGGACAGTTGAACACTGAAGCTTTCTTT; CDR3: CASSYSGQLNTEAFF
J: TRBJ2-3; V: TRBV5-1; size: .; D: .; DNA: TGCGCCAGCAGCTTACAGGGTGAAGGTACAGATACGCAGTATTTT; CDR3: CASSLQGEGTDTQYF
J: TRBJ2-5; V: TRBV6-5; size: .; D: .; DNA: TGTGCCAGCAGACCCGGACTAAATCAAGAGACCCAGTACTTC; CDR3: CASRPGLNQETQYF
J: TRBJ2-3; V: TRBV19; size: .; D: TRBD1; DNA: TGTGCCAGTAGTAACGGACAGGGAGTAGATACGCAGTATTTT; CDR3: CASSNGQGVDTQYF
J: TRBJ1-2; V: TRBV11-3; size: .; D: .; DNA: TGTGCCAGCAGCCTCAATCTCGGAAAGACCTATGGCTACACCTTC; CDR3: CASSLNLGKTYGYTF
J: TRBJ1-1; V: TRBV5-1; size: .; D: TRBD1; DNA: TGCGCCAGCAGAGCGGGACAGACGAACACTGAAGCTTTCTTT; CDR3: CASRAGQTNTEAFF